The 3 T cell receptor beta chains in this list originate from one sample, sequenced in a study of CD8 T cells in Susac syndrome. When the RNA was reverse transcribed, random hexamers were used with an input of about 0.45 to 1 ug. TCRdb ran MiXCR on the immunoSEQ multiplex PCR reads and lists one entry per CDR3 protein. The sample lists 150,000 to 200,000 distinct CDR3 sequences, approximately 95% occurring once. Sequencing input: CD4+ T cells from PBMCs. The receptors were gathered from a human donor with multiple sclerosis.

The rearrangement uses TRBV3-1 and TRBJ2-5, with D perhaps matching TRBD2 (6 bases). The CDR3 is 16 amino acids. From germline, CDR1 is LGHDT and CDR2 YNNKEL (reference sequence). V lost 4 bases to trimming and J lost 0 bases, with 15 bases between them. The CDR3 here is CASSPRREQYQETQYF. The CDR3 DNA sequence: TGTGCCAGCAGCCCTCGGAGGGAGCAGTACCAAGAGACCCAGTACTTC.

This rearrangement joins TRBV3-1 to TRBJ2-3, with 12 bases lining up with TRBD2. Looked up from germline, CDR1 is LGHDT and CDR2 is YNNKEL (reference sequence). V trimming: 1 base; J trimming: 5 bases; junction bases outside the gene matches: 10. The CDR3 is 18 residues long. The CDR3 sequence: CASSQALLAGGPGDTQYF. The CDR3 nucleotides are TGTGCCAGCAGCCAAGCTCTCCTAGCGGGGGGGCCCGGAGATACGCAGTATTTT.

The rearrangement uses TRBV14 and TRBJ2-4, with D maybe TRBD1 (6 bases). V was pared by 3 bases and J by 5 bases, with 8 bases between. Germline values: CDR1 SGHDN, CDR2 FVKESK. CDR3 size: 13 residues. This CDR3 reads CASSQNRENIQYF. Written as DNA, the CDR3 is TGTGCCAGCAGCCAGAACAGGGAAAACATTCAGTACTTC.